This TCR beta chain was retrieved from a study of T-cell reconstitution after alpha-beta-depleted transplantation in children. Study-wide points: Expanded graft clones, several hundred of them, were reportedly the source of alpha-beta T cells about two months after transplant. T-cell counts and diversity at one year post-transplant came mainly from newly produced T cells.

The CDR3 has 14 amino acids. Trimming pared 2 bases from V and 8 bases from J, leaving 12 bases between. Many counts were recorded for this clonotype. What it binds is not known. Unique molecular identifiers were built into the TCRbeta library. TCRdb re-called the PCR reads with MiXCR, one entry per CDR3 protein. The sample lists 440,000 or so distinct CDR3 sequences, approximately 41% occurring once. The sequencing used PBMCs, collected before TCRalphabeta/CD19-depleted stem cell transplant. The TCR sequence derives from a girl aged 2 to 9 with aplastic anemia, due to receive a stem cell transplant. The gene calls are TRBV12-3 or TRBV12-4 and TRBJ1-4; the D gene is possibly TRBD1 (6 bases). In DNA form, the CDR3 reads TGTGCCAGCAGTTTACTGGGGGCGTGGGAAAAACTGTTTTTT. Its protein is CASSLLGAWEKLFF.